The 23 T cell receptor beta chains presented below share a single source sample, sequenced in a study of shared clonotypes between healthy human individuals. Measured with immunoSEQ multiplex PCR; TCRdb has only the in-frame clones, and not every one. Here the sample spans 1.5 million to 2.5 million clones, approximately 94% being singletons. Naive CD8 isolation took CD45RO-negative cells positively selected for CCR7 and excluded terminally differentiated effector memory CD45RA+ cells. Sequenced sample: naive CD8+ T cells sorted from blood. The receptor set was obtained from a man in his late teens or twenties in good health.

The rearrangement uses TRBV27 and TRBJ2-3, with 11 nucleotides matching TRBD2. Germline V lookup: CDR1 MNHEY, CDR2 SMNVEV (reference sequence). V gave up 5 bases and J gave up 4 bases; unmatched junction bases: 8. The CDR3 extends over 16 amino acids. The DNA for the CDR3 is TGTGCCAGCAGTCCATATAGCGGGGGGGCTTCAGATACGCAGTATTTT. It translates to CASSPYSGGASDTQYF.

V usage is TRBV7-6 and J usage is TRBJ2-7, with D unclear. CDR3 length: 15 amino acids. Germline lookup yields CDR1 SGHVS and CDR2 FNYEAQ. V shed 0 bases and J shed 5 bases, with 14 bases lying between them. CDR3 coding DNA: TGTGCCAGCAGCTTAGCGCCGGCAGCTAGGGACGAGCAGTACTTC. Translation gives CASSLAPAARDEQYF.

This chain links TRBV4-3 with TRBJ2-2; tentative D call: TRBD2 (5 bases). Trimming took off 0 bases at V and 7 bases at J, with 12 bases between the two ends. This CDR3 comprises 15 residues. Germline V gene sequence: CDR1 LGHNA, CDR2 YSLEER. The CDR3 sequence: CASSQDLSGGGELFF. CDR3 in DNA: TGCGCCAGCAGCCAAGATCTTTCAGGAGGCGGGGAGCTGTTTTTT.

This clone has only a few counts. The same CDR3 is also encoded by other DNA sequences in this sample. The V gene is TRBV19, the J gene TRBJ2-7; D perhaps matches TRBD1 (5 bases). Germline CDR1 and CDR2: LNHDA and SQIVND (reference sequence). The length of the CDR3 is 15 residues. Trimming cost V 2 bases and J 0 bases, with 11 bases left between them. The CDR3 region is CASSIRGGYSYEQYF. The CDR3, as DNA: TGTGCCAGTAGTATAAGGGGCGGATACTCCTACGAGCAGTACTTC. Variable domain in full (rest from reference TRBV19 and TRBJ2-7): DGGITQSPKYLFRKEGQNVTLSCEQNLNHDAMYWYRQDPGQGLRLIYYSQIVNDFQKGDIAEGYSVSREKKESFPLTVTSAQKNPTAFYLCASSIRGGYSYEQYFGPGTRLTVT.

DNA for the CDR3: TGTGCCAGCAGCCCCGGGGGTATGGGGTCCGGGGAGCTGTTTTTT. The encoded protein is CASSPGGMGSGELFF. V and J are TRBV7-6 and TRBJ2-2; tentative D call: TRBD2 (6 bases). Trimming stripped 5 bases from V and 6 bases from J, with 16 bases between. The CDR3 is 15 amino acids. Germline-derived CDR1 and CDR2 are SGHVS and FNYEAQ.

V gene TRBV6-6 combines with J gene TRBJ2-7; D is uncertain. The V end lost 2 bases, the J end lost 1 base, and 12 bases lay between the germline ends. The CDR3 sequence is 15 residues long. The germline V gene has CDR1 MNHNY and CDR2 SVGAGI (reference sequence). For the CDR3, the DNA is TGTGCCAGCAGTTACCTCAGGACGGATTCCTACGAGCAGTACTTC. Its translation: CASSYLRTDSYEQYF.

The V gene is TRBV13, the J gene TRBJ2-5; 10 bases are shared with TRBD2. CDR3 length equals 15 residues. Per germline, CDR1 PRHDT and CDR2 FYEKMQ (reference sequence). J was trimmed by 2 bases and V by 4 bases; bases with no gene match: 4. The CDR3 DNA reads TGTGCCAGCAGCTCCAGCGGGAGGGATCAAGAGACCCAGTACTTC. Translation gives CASSSSGRDQETQYF.

On this clone itself: This sample includes further DNA sequences coding for the same CDR3. The chain combines TRBV27 with TRBJ2-7, with 7 bases matching TRBD1. The CDR3 runs to 14 residues. In germline, CDR1 is MNHEY, CDR2 SMNVEV (reference sequence). Germline trimming cut 3 bases from V and 2 bases from J; bases unmatched to any gene: 4. The CDR3 DNA sequence: TGTGCCAGCAGTTTTACAGGGGTTACCTACGAGCAGTACTTC. The encoded protein is CASSFTGVTYEQYF.

A word on this clone: This sample includes further DNA sequences coding for the same CDR3. The chain is built from TRBV13 and TRBJ2-1; TRBD2 agrees at 10 bases. The CDR3 sequence is 15 residues long. Germline trimming cut 4 bases from V and 4 bases from J; bases unmatched to any gene: 4. Per the germline V gene, CDR1 is PRHDT and CDR2 is FYEKMQ (reference sequence). CDR3 nucleotide sequence: TGTGCCAGCAGCTCTAGCGGGAGTGGGTACAATGAGCAGTTCTTC. Amino acids: CASSSSGSGYNEQFF.

The CDR3 DNA reads as TGCGCCAGCAGCCTGGACAGGGGAGACAGAAACACCATATATTTT. Its translation: CASSLDRGDRNTIYF. The chain combines TRBV4-1 with TRBJ1-3, with TRBD1 matching over 9 bases. The V gene's germline CDR1 is MGHRA and CDR2 YSYEKL. V lost 4 bases and J lost 5; bases outside the gene matches: 6. There are 15 residues in the CDR3.

This clone was picked up one time. Other nucleotide sequences in the sample specify the same CDR3. The J gene is TRBJ1-5, the V gene TRBV7-9, with D perhaps matching TRBD1 (5 bases). Trimming pared 1 base from V and 2 bases from J, leaving 9 bases between. Germline V gene sequence: CDR1 SEHNR, CDR2 FQNEAQ (reference sequence). The CDR3 loop spans 15 amino acids. CDR3 DNA: TGTGCCAGCAGCTTAGGGGGCTTGGGCAATCAGCCCCAGCATTTT. It codes for CASSLGGLGNQPQHF.

This clone was recorded once. The chain links TRBV7-9 to TRBJ1-1; 10 bases are shared with TRBD1. V shed 5 bases and J 1 base; nucleotides not matched to a gene: 4. This CDR3 region has 15 residues. Germline V gene lookup returns CDR1 SEHNR and CDR2 FQNEAQ (reference sequence). CDR3 sequence reads: CASSTRTGGNTEAFF. In nucleotides, the CDR3 is TGTGCCAGCAGCACCAGGACAGGGGGGAACACTGAAGCTTTCTTT.

CDR3 sequence (DNA): TGTGCCTGGATGGGGGGTTCCTACAATGAGCAGTTCTTC. This codes for CAWMGGSYNEQFF. The chain carries TRBV30 and TRBJ2-1; possible D gene TRBD2, 6 bases. Trimming stripped 4 bases from V and 1 base from J, with 8 bases between. Germline loops: CDR1 GTSNPN, CDR2 SVGIG (reference sequence). This CDR3 is 13 amino acids long. The full variable domain, with the rest looked up from reference TRBV30 and TRBJ2-1, is SQTIHQWPATLVQPVGSPLSLECTVEGTSNPNLYWYRQAAGRGLQLLFYSVGIGQISSEVPQNLSASRPQDRQFILSSKKLLLSDSGFYLCAWMGGSYNEQFFGPGTRLTVL.

Notes on this clone: The same CDR3 also results from other DNA sequences found in this sample. The chain recombines TRBV5-6 with TRBJ2-7; the D gene is possibly TRBD1 (6 bases). Germline values: CDR1 SGHDT, CDR2 YYEEEE. Deletions cut 4 bases from V and 2 bases from J, with 10 bases between. CDR3 length: 13 amino acids. The CDR3 loop is CASSPGEAYEQYF. Here the CDR3 DNA reads TGTGCCAGCAGCCCAGGGGAAGCCTACGAGCAGTACTTC.

This chain uses TRBV5-4 with TRBJ2-3; 7 bases agree with TRBD2. Germline CDR1 and CDR2: SGHNT and YYREEE (reference sequence). Unmatched junction bases numbered 7, after V lost 5 bases and J lost 4 bases. This CDR3 contains 14 residues. CDR3 sequence (DNA): TGTGCCAGCAGACGCGGGAGTGGGTCAGATACGCAGTATTTT. This translates into CASRRGSGSDTQYF.

The chain is built from TRBV6-5 and TRBJ2-7, with D possibly being TRBD2 (6 bases). Germline CDR1 is MNHEY and CDR2 is SVGAGI. The CDR3 sequence is 14 residues long. V was clipped by 5 bases and J by 2 bases, with 13 bases between them. DNA of the CDR3: TGTGCCAGCAGTGCGGGACCACAAACCTACGAGCAGTACTTC. As protein: CASSAGPQTYEQYF.

The chain carries TRBV4-3 and TRBJ2-7, with D perhaps matching TRBD1 (6 bases). CDR3 length: 16 residues. Trimming shortened V by 2 bases and J by 1 base, and 15 bases separated the two germline ends. Per the germline V gene, CDR1 is LGHNA and CDR2 is YSLEER. The CDR3 nucleotides are TGCGCCAGCAGCCAAAATTTCTTCGGGACATCCTACGAGCAGTACTTC. Residues: CASSQNFFGTSYEQYF.

V is TRBV4-1 and J is TRBJ1-5; D ambiguous. Germline loops: CDR1 MGHRA, CDR2 YSYEKL. The CDR3 is 14 residues long. V was cut by 3 bases and J by 11 bases, with 17 bases left in between. The DNA of the CDR3 is TGCGCCAGCAGCCACAGTTCTCTAGTAGAGGCCCAGCATTTT. Protein: CASSHSSLVEAQHF.

The rearrangement links TRBV5-6 to TRBJ2-7, with D tentatively TRBD1 (5 bases). Looked up from germline, CDR1 is SGHDT and CDR2 is YYEEEE. This CDR3 comprises 15 residues. The V end was cut by 0 bases, the J end by 0 bases, with 10 bases between. The CDR3 region is CASSLGPGSSYEQYF. The CDR3 nucleotides read TGTGCCAGCAGCTTGGGTCCAGGGTCCTCCTACGAGCAGTACTTC.

A single count supports this clone. V is TRBV12-5 and J is TRBJ2-3, with TRBD2 identical over 7 bases. The CDR3 runs to 15 residues. CDR1 is LGHNT and CDR2 is FRNRAP in the germline V gene. V was clipped by 6 bases and J by 1 base; unmatched bases: 7. CDR3 in DNA: TGTGCTAGTGGCCTTTTTCGGGGGGGCACAGATACGCAGTATTTT. Translated, it gives CASGLFRGGTDTQYF.

The chain joins TRBV4-1 to TRBJ2-5, with 15 positions matching TRBD2. The CDR3 covers 18 residues. V lost 4 bases to trimming and J lost 5 bases; unmatched junction nucleotides: 11. Germline loops: CDR1 MGHRA, CDR2 YSYEKL. In nucleotides, the CDR3 is TGCGCCAGCAGCCCAGGACTAGCGGGAGGGCCTATTTTGGAGACCCAGTACTTC. Translating gives CASSPGLAGGPILETQYF.

The chain has TRBV2 and TRBJ1-4; a weak D match, TRBD1 (5 bases). CDR3 length: 14 amino acids. Trimming removed 2 bases at V and 3 bases at J, with 7 bases between. The germline V gene encodes CDR1 SNHLY and CDR2 FYNNEI. CDR3 nucleotide sequence: TGTGCCAGCAGTGAAATACAGGCTAATGAAAAACTGTTTTTT. Its protein product is CASSEIQANEKLFF.

This clone was observed once. The chain employs TRBV6-5 and TRBJ2-7; D could derive from TRBD1 or TRBD2 (5 bases each). The CDR3 is 12 amino acids. Germline V gene lookup returns CDR1 MNHEY and CDR2 SVGAGI. The V end was cut by 8 bases, the J end by 6 bases, with 14 bases between. The CDR3 spells CASSANGGEQYF. The CDR3 DNA reads TGTGCCAGCTCAGCTAATGGGGGCGAGCAGTACTTC.